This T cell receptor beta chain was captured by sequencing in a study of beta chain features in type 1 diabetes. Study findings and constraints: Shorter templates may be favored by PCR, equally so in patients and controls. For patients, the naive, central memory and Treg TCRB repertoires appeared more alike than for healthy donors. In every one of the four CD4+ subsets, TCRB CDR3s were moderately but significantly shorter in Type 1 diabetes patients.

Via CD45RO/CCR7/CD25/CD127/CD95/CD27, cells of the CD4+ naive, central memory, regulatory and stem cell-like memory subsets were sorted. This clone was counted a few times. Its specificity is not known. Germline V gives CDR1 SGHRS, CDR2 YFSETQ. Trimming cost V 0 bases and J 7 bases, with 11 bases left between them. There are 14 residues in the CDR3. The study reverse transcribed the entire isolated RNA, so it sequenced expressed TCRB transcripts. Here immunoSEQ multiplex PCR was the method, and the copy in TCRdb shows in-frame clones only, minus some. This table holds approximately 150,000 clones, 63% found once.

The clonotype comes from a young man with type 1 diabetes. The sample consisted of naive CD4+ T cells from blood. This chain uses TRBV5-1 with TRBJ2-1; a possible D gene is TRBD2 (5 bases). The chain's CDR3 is CASSLVPSGNEQFF. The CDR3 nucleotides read TGCGCCAGCAGCTTGGTACCCAGCGGAAATGAGCAGTTCTTC.